This T cell receptor beta chain was captured by sequencing in a study of blood T cells in healthy people across ages. Study-level points and caveats: Per million T cells, the diversity of TCR beta decreased roughly linearly as age advanced.

Turning to this clonotype: The antigen is not known.

Primed by a sample-barcoded 5' primer and a J-beta primer mix, a second PCR proceeded for about 6 to 11 cycles. Carrying 12 random nucleotides, a template-switch adaptor labeled each individual cDNA molecule. All samples gave at least 2.5 million CDR3-containing paired-end reads. TCRdb called the 5' RACE reads again in MiXCR, with one record for every CDR3 protein. This sample carries 800,000 to 900,000 distinct CDR3 sequences, less than 80% of them seen once, and the ten largest clones take about 27%. Trimming left V 2 bases short and J 2 bases short, with 12 bases between. The germline V gene encodes CDR1 LNHNV and CDR2 YYDKDF (reference sequence). The CDR3 sequence is 15 residues long. For every donor, a draw yielded approximately 9.8 milliliters of peripheral blood.

This TCR was sampled from a man in his thirties or forties in good health. This chain connects TRBV15 to TRBJ2-5, with D unresolved. Sequenced input: blood. The CDR3 nucleotides read TGTGCCACCAGCAGAAATACTATGGGGCAAGAGACCCAGTACTTC. It translates to CATSRNTMGQETQYF.